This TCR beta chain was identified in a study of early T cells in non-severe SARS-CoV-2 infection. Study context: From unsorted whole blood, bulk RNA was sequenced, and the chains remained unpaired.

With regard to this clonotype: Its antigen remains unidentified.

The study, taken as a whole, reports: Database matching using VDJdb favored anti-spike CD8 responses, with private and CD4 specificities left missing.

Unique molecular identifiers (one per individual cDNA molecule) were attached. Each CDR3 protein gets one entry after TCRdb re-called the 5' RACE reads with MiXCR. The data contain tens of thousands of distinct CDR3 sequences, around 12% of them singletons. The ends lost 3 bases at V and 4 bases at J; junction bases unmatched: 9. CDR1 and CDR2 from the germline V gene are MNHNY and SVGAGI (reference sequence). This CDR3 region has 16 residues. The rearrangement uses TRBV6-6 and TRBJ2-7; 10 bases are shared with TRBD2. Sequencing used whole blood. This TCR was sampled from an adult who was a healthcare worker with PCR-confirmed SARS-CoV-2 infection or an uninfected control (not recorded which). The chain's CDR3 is CASSYAGLAIEYEQYF. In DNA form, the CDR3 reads TGTGCCAGCAGTTATGCGGGACTAGCGATCGAATACGAGCAGTACTTC.